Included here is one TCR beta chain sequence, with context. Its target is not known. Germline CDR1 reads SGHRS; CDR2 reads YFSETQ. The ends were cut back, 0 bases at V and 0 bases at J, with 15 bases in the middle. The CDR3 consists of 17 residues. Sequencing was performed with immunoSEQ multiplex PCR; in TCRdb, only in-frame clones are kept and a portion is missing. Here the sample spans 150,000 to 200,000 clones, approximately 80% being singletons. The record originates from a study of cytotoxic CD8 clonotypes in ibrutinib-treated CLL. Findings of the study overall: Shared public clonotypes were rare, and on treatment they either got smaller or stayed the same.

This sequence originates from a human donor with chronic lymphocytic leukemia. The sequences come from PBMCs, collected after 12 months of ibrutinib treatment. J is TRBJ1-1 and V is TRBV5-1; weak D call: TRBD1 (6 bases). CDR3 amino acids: CASSLGIRGGVNTEAFF. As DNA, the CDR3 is TGCGCCAGCAGCTTGGGAATCAGGGGCGGCGTGAACACTGAAGCTTTCTTT.